Presented here are 30 T cell receptor beta chains from one specimen sequenced in a study of STAT5B mutations in CD4+ large granular lymphocyte leukemia. Assay used: immunoSEQ multiplex PCR; TCRdb lists only in-frame clones, some missing. The profile shows under 40,000 clones, approximately 73% of them singletons. The sample comprised CD4+ T cells from blood buffy coats. These receptors all stem from a human donor in good health.

J is TRBJ2-6 and V is TRBV7-8; 9 bases match TRBD2. Germline V gives CDR1 SGHVS, CDR2 FQNEAQ. The junction had 11 bases not matched to a gene; V was cut back by 5 bases and J by 3 bases. The CDR3 extends over 18 amino acids. The CDR3 loop reads CASSPGIAGAGGANVLTF. CDR3 DNA: TGTGCCAGCAGCCCCGGGATAGCGGGGGCCGGTGGGGCCAACGTCCTGACTTTC.

This clone has just a few counts. This CDR3 is CASSSGQGAVHEQYF. DNA for the CDR3: TGTGCCAGCAGTTCGGGACAGGGGGCTGTCCACGAGCAGTACTTC. The chain links TRBV28 to TRBJ2-7; 12 positions agree with TRBD1. The CDR3 is 15 residues long. Germline V CDR1 and CDR2: MDHEN, SYDVKM. V dropped 4 bases and J dropped 5; count of bases not matched to a gene: 6.

The rearrangement joins TRBV9 to TRBJ2-1; D call uncertain. The CDR3 has 13 residues. The V gene lost 8 bases and the J gene lost 0 bases, with 9 bases spanning the gap. CDR1 is SGDLS, CDR2 YYNGEE, per germline. Here the CDR3 reads CASSPSSYNEQFF. CDR3 DNA sequence: TGTGCCAGTTCCCCTAGCTCCTACAATGAGCAGTTCTTC.

CDR3 protein: CASSLFRSLLDRGSQETQYF. The CDR3 DNA reads as TGTGCCAGCAGTTTGTTTAGATCCCTATTGGACAGGGGGAGTCAAGAGACCCAGTACTTC. This chain links TRBV28 with TRBJ2-5, with 10 bases identical to TRBD1. J was trimmed by 2 bases and V by 3 bases; bases with no gene match: 18. The CDR3 covers 20 residues. Germline V gene sequence: CDR1 MDHEN, CDR2 SYDVKM.

The rearrangement uses TRBV4-3 and TRBJ2-1; 7 bases align to TRBD2. Trimming cost V 6 bases and J 4 bases; bases outside gene matches: 9. CDR3 length: 15 residues. Germline V gives CDR1 LGHNA, CDR2 YSLEER. CDR3 sequence: CASSVWGGVYNEQFF. CDR3 sequence (DNA): TGCGCCAGCAGTGTTTGGGGGGGGGTATACAATGAGCAGTTCTTC.

V usage is TRBV27 and J usage is TRBJ1-5; D might be TRBD1 (5 bases). There are 15 residues in the CDR3. Deletions cut 1 base from V and 4 bases from J, with 11 bases between. Germline values: CDR1 MNHEY, CDR2 SMNVEV (reference sequence). As DNA, the CDR3 is TGTGCCAGCAGTTTATTAGCTGGGGGGAATCAGCCCCAGCATTTT. It yields the protein CASSLLAGGNQPQHF.

J is TRBJ2-7 and V is TRBV7-2; 9 bases line up with TRBD2. Germline CDR1 and CDR2: SGHTA and FQGNSA. With V trimmed by 4 bases and J by 0 bases, 7 bases remained unmatched. The CDR3 is made up of 16 amino acids. CDR3 sequence: CASSYRAGGGSYEQYF. The CDR3 nucleotides are TGTGCCAGCAGCTACCGAGCGGGGGGCGGCTCCTACGAGCAGTACTTC.

This clone showed up just once. This sequence joins TRBV29-1 and TRBJ2-3; 8 positions agree with TRBD2. This CDR3 is 13 amino acids long. CDR1 and CDR2 from the germline V gene are SQVTM and ANQGSEA. The CDR3 nucleotides are TGCACCCTCGGGGAGCGGGGGACAGATACGCAGTATTTT. Its protein is CTLGERGTDTQYF.

This sequence joins TRBV5-5 and TRBJ1-1, with TRBD1 matching over 7 bases. Germline V CDR1 and CDR2: SGHKS, YYEKEE (reference sequence). The junction had 16 bases not matched to a gene; V was cut back by 5 bases and J by 0 bases. The CDR3 runs 18 residues. The CDR3 sequence is CASRPRYQTGVLNTEAFF. In DNA form, the CDR3 reads TGTGCCAGCAGGCCTAGATACCAAACAGGGGTCTTGAACACTGAAGCTTTCTTT.

The V gene is TRBV9, the J gene TRBJ2-3, with D maybe TRBD1 (6 bases). Germline V gene data show CDR1 as SGDLS and CDR2 as YYNGEE. This CDR3 region has 16 residues. V lost 0 bases and J 3 bases, leaving 14 bases between the germline ends. In DNA form, the CDR3 reads TGTGCCAGCAGCGTAGCTCCAGGACAGCTGACAGATACGCAGTATTTT. Translated, it gives CASSVAPGQLTDTQYF.

Here the CDR3 reads CASRGGYGYTF. The CDR3 DNA reads TGTGCCAGCAGAGGGGGGTATGGCTACACCTTC. The V and J genes are TRBV5-8 and TRBJ1-2, with D possibly being TRBD1 (6 bases). Trimming removed 5 bases at V and 5 bases at J, with 7 bases between. From germline, CDR1 is SGHTS and CDR2 YDEGEE. The CDR3 length is 11 residues. The whole variable domain, filled in from reference TRBV5-8 and TRBJ1-2, reads EAGVTQSPTHLIKTRGQQATLRCSPISGHTSVYWYQQALGLGLQFLLWYDEGEERNRGNFPPRFSGRQFPNYSSELNVNALELEDSALYLCASRGGYGYTFGSGTRLTVV.

The chain links TRBV5-1 to TRBJ2-7, with D perhaps TRBD1 (5 bases). V was cut by 2 bases and J by 2 bases, with 20 bases left in between. Germline V lookup: CDR1 SGHRS, CDR2 YFSETQ. The CDR3 has 17 amino acids. The CDR3 nucleotides are TGCGCCAGCAGCTTTGGGGCCATCAATTACTTGGCCTACGAGCAGTACTTC. Its translation: CASSFGAINYLAYEQYF.

This clone showed up just once. The chain joins TRBV6-5 to TRBJ2-1; TRBD2 matches at 9 bases. Trimming removed 6 bases from V and 2 bases from J; junction bases left unmatched: 5. The CDR3 spans 15 residues. Looked up from germline, CDR1 is MNHEY and CDR2 is SVGAGI. The CDR3 protein is CASSRLAATYNEQFF. The CDR3 DNA reads TGTGCCAGCAGCCGACTAGCGGCCACCTACAATGAGCAGTTCTTC.

This clone was observed a single time. The chain employs TRBV18 and TRBJ2-3; D is unclear. Germline values: CDR1 KGHSH, CDR2 LQKENI. The CDR3 runs to 13 residues. Trimming shortened V by 4 bases and J by 4 bases, and 9 bases separated the two germline ends. The CDR3 coding sequence is TGTGCCAGCTCACTCACTCCCCCAGATACGCAGTATTTT. This translates into CASSLTPPDTQYF.

Here the CDR3 DNA reads TGTGCCAGCAGCCGAACCGCTAGCGGGCTCCTGGCTAGCACAGATACGCAGTATTTT. Translation gives CASSRTASGLLASTDTQYF. The genes are TRBV7-2 and TRBJ2-3, with 8 nucleotides matching TRBD2. Trimming removed 5 bases from V and 0 bases from J; junction bases left unmatched: 16. The CDR3 contains 19 residues. Per the germline V gene, CDR1 is SGHTA and CDR2 is FQGNSA.

This clone has a handful of counts. The rearrangement links TRBV19 to TRBJ1-4; D is unclear. The germline V gene encodes CDR1 LNHDA and CDR2 SQIVND (reference sequence). V was shortened by 3 bases and J by 4 bases, with 9 bases between the two germline ends. The CDR3 length is 14 residues. The CDR3 DNA reads as TGTGCCAGTAGTATCGGACTGAGTAATGAAAAACTGTTTTTT. Its protein product is CASSIGLSNEKLFF.

This clone showed up just once. This chain uses TRBV13 with TRBJ2-7; 7 nucleotides match TRBD1. V was clipped by 5 bases and J by 3 bases; unmatched bases: 7. Germline CDR1 PRHDT, CDR2 FYEKMQ (reference sequence). The CDR3 is made up of 14 amino acids. This chain's CDR3 is CASSLGQARYEQYF. DNA for the CDR3: TGTGCCAGCAGCCTCGGACAGGCTCGCTACGAGCAGTACTTC.

V gene TRBV30 combines with J gene TRBJ2-5; TRBD1 aligns across 9 bases. Trimming at V came to 7 bases and at J to 5 bases, leaving 5 bases not matched to a gene. Germline V gene data show CDR1 as GTSNPN and CDR2 as SVGIG (reference sequence). CDR3 size: 12 residues. CDR3 protein: CAFTGGGETQYF. The CDR3, as DNA: TGTGCCTTCACAGGGGGCGGCGAGACCCAGTACTTC.

The chain combines TRBV6-6 with TRBJ1-6; D may be TRBD1 (6 bases). V lost 5 bases and J lost 9, with 20 bases in between. The CDR3 is made up of 16 amino acids. The germline gives CDR1 MNHNY, CDR2 SVGAGI (reference sequence). CDR3 in DNA: TGTGCCAGCAGTAAACTCCAGGGACATCTCAGTTCACCCCTCCACTTT. Translating gives CASSKLQGHLSSPLHF.

The rearrangement links TRBV29-1 to TRBJ2-3; D possibly corresponds to TRBD2 (6 bases). The CDR3 consists of 14 residues. Per the germline V gene, CDR1 is SQVTM and CDR2 is ANQGSEA. Trimming shortened V by 8 bases and J by 4 bases, and 19 bases separated the two germline ends. In nucleotides, the CDR3 is TGCAGCTCTGTCCTAACGGGAGTTCCAGATACGCAGTATTTT. Protein product: CSSVLTGVPDTQYF.

This chain joins TRBV7-8 and TRBJ1-1; D ambiguous. CDR1 is SGHVS, CDR2 FQNEAQ, per germline. This CDR3 comprises 14 residues. V was clipped by 5 bases and J by 3 bases, with 13 bases between them. CDR3 nucleotides: TGTGCCAGCAGCCCAACCACGGGAGACACTGAAGCTTTCTTT. Its protein product is CASSPTTGDTEAFF.

The gene calls are TRBV30 and TRBJ1-6, with a tentative D call TRBD1 (6 bases). The germline V gene encodes CDR1 GTSNPN and CDR2 SVGIG (reference sequence). Trimming shortened V by 1 base and J by 9 bases, and 16 bases separated the two germline ends. This CDR3 is 15 amino acids long. The CDR3: CAWSANRQASSPLHF. The DNA of the CDR3 is TGTGCCTGGAGTGCCAACAGACAGGCCAGTTCACCCCTCCACTTT.

This chain joins TRBV7-8 and TRBJ2-2, with 8 bases lining up with TRBD2. Looked up from germline, CDR1 is SGHVS and CDR2 is FQNEAQ. The CDR3 has 15 amino acids. Losses at the gene ends were 1 base for V and 3 bases for J; bases not matched to a gene: 1. The CDR3 DNA sequence: TGTGCCAGCAGCTTAGAGCGGGGGCACACCGGGGAGCTGTTTTTT. Translation: CASSLERGHTGELFF.

A few counts support this clone. The chain carries TRBV29-1 and TRBJ1-1; tentatively, D is TRBD1 (6 bases). Germline assignment: CDR1 SQVTM and CDR2 ANQGSEA. CDR3 size: 14 residues. Trimming took 2 bases from V and 6 from J, leaving 16 bases between them. CDR3 in DNA: TGCAGCGTTGAACCCTTGACAGGACCGGCTGAAGCTTTCTTT. It specifies CSVEPLTGPAEAFF.

V gene TRBV7-9 combines with J gene TRBJ1-2; 11 bases line up with TRBD1. V trimming: 5 bases; J trimming: 3 bases; junction bases outside the gene matches: 2. Germline V gene lookup returns CDR1 SEHNR and CDR2 FQNEAQ (reference sequence). The CDR3 length is 14 residues. The CDR3 bases are TGTGCCAGCAGCGCGGGACAGGGGGACTATGGCTACACCTTC. It specifies CASSAGQGDYGYTF.

This clone has a handful of counts. The rearrangement joins TRBV19 to TRBJ2-1; 7 positions agree with TRBD2. V gave up 5 bases and J gave up 4 bases; unmatched junction bases: 11. Germline V gene sequence: CDR1 LNHDA, CDR2 SQIVND (reference sequence). This CDR3 is 16 amino acids long. The CDR3 DNA follows: TGTGCCAGTAGTGGACGACAAGGGAGGGGATACAATGAGCAGTTCTTC. It translates to CASSGRQGRGYNEQFF.

The chain joins TRBV19 to TRBJ1-2, with 10 bases fitting TRBD1. V lost 5 bases to trimming and J lost 3 bases; unmatched junction nucleotides: 9. The CDR3 runs to 16 residues. Germline CDR1 and CDR2: LNHDA and SQIVND (reference sequence). CDR3 sequence: CASSSRQGAPHYGYTF. The CDR3 region has the DNA TGTGCCAGTAGTTCCCGACAGGGGGCGCCTCACTATGGCTACACCTTC. Drawing the rest from reference TRBV19 and TRBJ1-2, the complete variable domain is DGGITQSPKYLFRKEGQNVTLSCEQNLNHDAMYWYRQDPGQGLRLIYYSQIVNDFQKGDIAEGYSVSREKKESFPLTVTSAQKNPTAFYLCASSSRQGAPHYGYTFGSGTRLTVV.

In DNA, the CDR3 is TGCGCCAGCAGTAACACCGATAACTATGGCTACACCTTC. Translation: CASSNTDNYGYTF. This chain joins TRBV10-2 and TRBJ1-2; D gene uncertain. The CDR3 runs to 13 residues. V was shortened by 5 bases and J by 1 base, with 8 bases between the two germline ends. Germline V gives CDR1 WSHSY, CDR2 SAAADI.

In its sample, this clone was seen a few times. The genes are TRBV27 and TRBJ2-1; D is possibly TRBD1 or TRBD2 (7 bases each). The CDR3 totals 15 residues. Germline CDR1 and CDR2: MNHEY and SMNVEV (reference sequence). V was pared by 7 bases and J by 4 bases, with 17 bases between. CDR3 nucleotide sequence: TGTGCCAGCACTCCGCAGGGGGGGATATACAATGAGCAGTTCTTC. Translating gives CASTPQGGIYNEQFF.

This chain connects TRBV20-1 to TRBJ2-7; D not resolved. CDR1 and CDR2 from the germline V gene are DFQATT and SNEGSKA (reference sequence). The ends were cut back, 3 bases at V and 5 bases at J, with 8 bases in the middle. CDR3 size: 11 residues. The CDR3 bases are TGCAGTGCTAGGGGTGCAAACGAGCAGTACTTC. Translation: CSARGANEQYF.